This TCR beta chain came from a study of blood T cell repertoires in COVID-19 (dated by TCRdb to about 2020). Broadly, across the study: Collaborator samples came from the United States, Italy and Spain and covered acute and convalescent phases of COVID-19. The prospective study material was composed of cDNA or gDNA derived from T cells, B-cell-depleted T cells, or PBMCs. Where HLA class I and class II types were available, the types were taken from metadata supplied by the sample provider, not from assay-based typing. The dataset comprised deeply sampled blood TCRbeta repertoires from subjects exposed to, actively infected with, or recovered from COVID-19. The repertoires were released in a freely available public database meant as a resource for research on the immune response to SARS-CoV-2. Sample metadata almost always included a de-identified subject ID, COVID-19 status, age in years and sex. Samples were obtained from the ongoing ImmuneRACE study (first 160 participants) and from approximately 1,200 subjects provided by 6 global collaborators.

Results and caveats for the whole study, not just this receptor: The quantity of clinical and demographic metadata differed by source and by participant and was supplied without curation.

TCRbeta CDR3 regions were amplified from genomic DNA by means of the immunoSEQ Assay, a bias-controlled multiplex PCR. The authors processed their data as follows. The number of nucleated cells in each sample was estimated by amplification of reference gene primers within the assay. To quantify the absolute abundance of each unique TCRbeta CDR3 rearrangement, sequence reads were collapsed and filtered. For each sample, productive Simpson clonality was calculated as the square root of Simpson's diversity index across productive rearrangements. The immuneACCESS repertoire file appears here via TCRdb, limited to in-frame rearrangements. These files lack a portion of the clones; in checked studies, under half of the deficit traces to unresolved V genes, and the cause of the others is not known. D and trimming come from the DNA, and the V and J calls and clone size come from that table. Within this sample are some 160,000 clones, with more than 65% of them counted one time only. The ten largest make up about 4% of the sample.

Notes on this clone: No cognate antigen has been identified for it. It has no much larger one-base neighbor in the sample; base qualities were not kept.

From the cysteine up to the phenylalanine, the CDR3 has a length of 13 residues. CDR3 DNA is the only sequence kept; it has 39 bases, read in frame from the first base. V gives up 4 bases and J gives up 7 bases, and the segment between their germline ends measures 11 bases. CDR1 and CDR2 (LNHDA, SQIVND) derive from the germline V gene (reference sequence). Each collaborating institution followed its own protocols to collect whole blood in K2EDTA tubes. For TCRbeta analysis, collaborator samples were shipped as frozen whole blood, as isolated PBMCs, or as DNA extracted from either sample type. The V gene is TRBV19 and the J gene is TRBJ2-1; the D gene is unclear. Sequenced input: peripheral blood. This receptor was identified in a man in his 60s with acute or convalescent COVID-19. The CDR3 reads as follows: CASSNQIVNEQFF. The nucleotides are TGTGCCAGTAGTAACCAGATCGTGAATGAGCAGTTCTTC. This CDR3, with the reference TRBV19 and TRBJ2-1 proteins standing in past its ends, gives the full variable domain DGGITQSPKYLFRKEGQNVTLSCEQNLNHDAMYWYRQDPGQGLRLIYYSQIVNDFQKGDIAEGYSVSREKKESFPLTVTSAQKNPTAFYLCASSNQIVNEQFFGPGTRLTVL.